Sequencing of this TCR beta chain was carried out in a study of cytomegalovirus exposure and HLA in healthy donors (TCRdb year 2017). As for the study more broadly: The 666 repertoires of the first cohort and the 120 validation repertoires were produced on the same platform, according to a later analysis. The study aimed to test whether signatures of past pathogen exposure could be identified by cataloging public T cell receptors. Along with the roughly 670-subject first cohort, a separate validation cohort of about 110 different subjects was used. To predict cytomegalovirus infection status, the study brought together high-throughput TCR immunosequencing, statistical association of individual TCRs with disease status, and machine learning.

The library was obtained by the immunoSEQ multiplex PCR assay. The source study handled its data this way. A statistical classification framework was developed to diagnose cytomegalovirus status using the catalog of TCR beta chain sequences. Held by TCRdb, this immuneACCESS table contains in-frame sequences only and omits some clones. Under half of the omission traces to an unresolved V gene where checked; the cause of the rest is unknown. Clonal size and the V and J genes are those of that table, whereas D and trimming came from the DNA. The sample table contains some 260,000 clones; only one count was recorded for 90% of them. The top ten constitute around 3.1% of the sample. The study at large found these results: Most TCR sequences were observed very rarely across donors, whereas some public TCRs were present in many individuals. Cytomegalovirus status was reported to be diagnosed by the classifier with high specificity and sensitivity in both the original and validation cohorts. Subsequent analysis determined that TCRs grouped into clusters in the first cohort also showed a tendency toward co-occurrence across the 120 or so validation repertoires, and 94% of cluster scores exceeded 0. A later analysis had no HLA typing for the validation cohort, so co-occurrence there was scored across all 110 or so repertoires. In vitro tests confirmed that a few of the cytomegalovirus-associated TCR beta chains recognize cytomegalovirus antigens. The authors suggested that the approach could potentially be generalized to other disease states and immunological phenotypes. A total of 150 or so TCR beta chains were listed by the study as associated with cytomegalovirus.

On this clone itself: Its antigen is still unknown. The record has no base qualities; no much larger clone is one base away.

The donors were included in the validation cohort of 120 subjects, a group kept apart from the 666-subject first cohort. As encoded in the germline V gene, CDR1 is SGHTA while CDR2 is FQGNSA. The cysteine opens and the phenylalanine closes a CDR3 of 17 amino acids. CDR3 DNA is the only sequence kept; it has 51 bases, read in frame from the first base. V has 4 bases trimmed and J has 9 bases trimmed; junction bases matching no gene number 15. The receptor's source is a woman under 40 in good health and CMV-seronegative. Sequencing input: PBMCs. This receptor chain uses TRBV7-2 and TRBJ2-5; a stretch of 12 junction bases matches TRBD2. The CDR3: CASSSWTSGNPRRAQYF. The nucleotides are TGTGCCAGCAGCTCATGGACTAGCGGGAATCCCCGTCGGGCCCAGTACTTC.